The clone carrying this T cell receptor (beta chain) has only a few counts. Its antigen is currently unknown. CDR3 size: 14 residues. V was pared by 6 bases and J by 7 bases, with 12 bases of the junction left unmatched. Germline loops: CDR1 SGHRS, CDR2 YFSETQ. This sample is drawn from a study of beta chain features in type 1 diabetes. Researchers reported sorting CD4+ naive, central memory, regulatory and stem cell-like memory cells via CD45RO/CCR7/CD25/CD127/CD95/CD27. Study-wide findings and caveats: Equally in patients and controls, shorter templates might have been favored by PCR. The study found moderately but significantly shorter TCRB CDR3s in all four CD4+ subsets of Type 1 diabetes patients. There were fewer insertions and more deletions at the VDJ junctions of type 1 diabetes patients.

TCRB transcripts that were expressed got sequenced, as all of the isolated RNA had been reverse transcribed. It was found that naive, central memory and regulatory T cell samples averaged around 3.8 million reads. Some clones are missing from TCRdb's copy, which holds only in-frame ones; the method was immunoSEQ multiplex PCR. The sample consists of some 130,000 clones, approximately 10% of them appearing once. Sequenced input: central memory CD4+ T cells from blood. The genes are TRBV5-1 and TRBJ2-5, with 7 bases aligning to TRBD1. This clonotype was obtained from a man younger than 40 with type 1 diabetes. DNA of the CDR3: TGCGCCAGCAAGATCGGACAGGATGAGGGGACCCAGTACTTC. Protein product: CASKIGQDEGTQYF.